The T cell receptor beta chain described here comes from a study of naive and memory T cell subsets (TCRdb year 2017). In the study overall: An open-source, UMI-based TCR alpha and beta sequencing pipeline was applied to sorted naive and memory peripheral blood T cell subsets. The functional CMV T cell responses agreed completely with IgG serology results. RNA was DNase-treated and reverse transcribed with TCR constant-region primers, mostly using SuperScript III.

The protocol used for the library was UMI-ligation and nested PCR. The beta constant-region primer consisted of an equimolar mixture of two oligonucleotides that together covered TRBC1 and TRBC2. A single-stranded oligonucleotide carrying the SP2 primer and a 12-nucleotide UMI was ligated to the 3' end of the cDNA by T4 RNA ligase 1. Four rounds of PCR, combining the SP2 primer with nested alpha and beta constant-region primers, were used to amplify the ligated cDNA. The ligation reaction was kept at 16 degrees C for about 19-25 hours. PCR2 was typically run as a SYBR Green qPCR and stopped at a predetermined threshold to prevent over-amplification. Every purification after the first one was done using Agencourt AMPure XP magnetic beads. Libraries were quantified by Qubit and checked on a TapeStation, with a main peak expected near 650 bp. Pooled libraries were sequenced on an Illumina MiSeq with v2 2x251 paired-end kits, typically giving about 0.95-2.2 million reads per sample. Libraries were pooled at approximately 3.7 nM per sample, and about 4.5-7% PhiX was added to improve cluster recognition. In the source study's methods: V and J genes were assigned to Demultiplexor-processed FASTQ reads by Decombinator through tag matching, with a single base-pair mismatch being allowed. Collapsinator used UMIs to correct both sequencing errors and frequency errors arising from PCR heterogeneity. CDR3Translator translated TCRs and extracted CDR3s from the conserved cysteine to the FGXG phenylalanine, flagging non-productive sequences. Repertoires were subsampled to equal numbers of UMI-defined TCRs before Gini, Shannon entropy and inverse Simpson indices were calculated. Power-law fits to clonotype abundance distributions were performed by maximum likelihood within the linear range. When run on a single naive CD8 sample, MIGEC and the pipeline yielded similar UMI counts, similar unique TCR numbers and similar clonal distributions. In one analysis, naive TCRs also found in any memory subset of the same donor were removed from the naive repertoire. A set of several thousand CMV-associated CDR3 sequences, compiled from VDJdb and a published dataset, was used to search the repertoires. TCRdb reprocessed the public reads (quality trimming at Q25 with fastp, clone calling with MiXCR) and kept in-frame beta chains. Merged by CDR3 protein, the rows form single entries marked with the most common genes and DNA. The V and J calls were determined by TCRdb, not by the authors. The sample data list 130,000 to 150,000 distinct CDR3 sequences, and 15% to 20% of these were observed just once. The top ten constitute roughly 0.14% of the sample.

From the second PCR step onward, the TCR alpha chain libraries and the TCR beta chain libraries were amplified separately. Donor CMV status was determined by IFNgamma production from CD4+ T cells after overnight stimulation of fresh PBMCs with CMV viral lysate. Miltenyi beads were used first to positively select CD4 T cells, and CD8 T cells were then positively selected from the CD4-negative fraction. Cells stained for CD3, CD4, CD8, CD45RA, CD27 and a live/dead dye were sorted on a BD Aria II into four subsets by CD45RA and CD27. Blood was obtained from a few healthy volunteers, and the blood from each volunteer was fractionated into CD4 and CD8 T cells and subsequently into four differentiation subsets. Around 130 ml of peripheral blood was collected from each donor, and PBMC were isolated from the blood using Ficoll-Paque PLUS density-gradient centrifugation. Sorted cells were lysed in RLT buffer, after which RNA was extracted using a Qiagen RNeasy kit and stored at -80 degrees C.

At the junction V is shortened by 4 bases and J by 1 base, with 6 bases in between. CDR1 LNHDA and CDR2 SQIVND were looked up in the germline V gene (reference sequence). The CDR3 measures 13 amino acids from cysteine to phenylalanine. Solely the CDR3 DNA is kept, with 39 bases framed from the first base. Study-level results and caveats: In both CD4 and CD8 cells, going from naive through CM, EM and EMRA, the Gini index went up while Shannon and inverse Simpson diversity went down. The repertoire findings for the naive and memory subsets could not be validated against a ground truth because none was available. RNA-based TCR counts may be influenced by expression changes linked to T cell activation and differentiation. Each clonotype was defined as a single alpha or beta chain sequence rather than as a paired alpha/beta receptor. After error correction, only a single occurrence was seen for over 90% of naive TCR sequences, so much steeper abundance distributions were produced than in memory subsets. A few larger clonotypes were present in naive repertoires, particularly the CD8 repertoires, and these clonotypes were possibly memory cells re-expressing CD45RA. A power law was followed by TCR abundance, with an exponent that differed between naive and memory subsets but was consistent across the three individuals.

There are a few counts of this clonotype. The specificity of this receptor is unknown. Per-nucleotide qualities are absent, and no much larger clonotype sits a single base away. This sequence was found in a human donor in good health. The sequenced sample was naive CD4+ T cells from blood. Taken with the paper, the label for cell subset or site translates to: naive T cells, CD45RA high CD27+. The V gene is TRBV19 and the J gene is TRBJ2-3, with the D gene not confidently named. The DNA is TGTGCCAGTAGTACCCCTGGCACAGATACGCAGTATTTT. This translates into CASSTPGTDTQYF.